This paragraph reports one TCR beta chain. The data derive from a study of blood T cell repertoires in COVID-19. At the level of the study: The study drew acute and convalescent COVID-19 samples from the United States, Italy and Spain. Nucleic acid was either cDNA or gDNA, and it came from T cells, B-cell-depleted T cells, or PBMCs.

Method: immunoSEQ multiplex PCR; TCRdb's copy keeps in-frame clones and lacks some. The data contain about 220,000 clones, less than 85% of them singletons. The sequence was collected from a woman aged 65 to 85 with acute or convalescent COVID-19. Material for sequencing was peripheral blood.

CDR3 protein: CASSFEGYNSPLHF. In DNA form, the CDR3 reads TGTGCCAGCAGCTTCGAGGGTTATAATTCACCCCTCCACTTT. V gene TRBV7-9 combines with J gene TRBJ1-6; D remains unclear. The CDR3 sequence is 14 residues long. Trimming cost V 3 bases and J 4 bases, with 7 bases left between them. Germline V gene lookup returns CDR1 SEHNR and CDR2 FQNEAQ (reference sequence). Using reference TRBV7-9 and TRBJ1-6 for the parts outside the CDR3, the full variable domain is DTGVSQNPRHKITKRGQNVTFRCDPISEHNRLYWYRQTLGQGPEFLTYFQNEAQLEKSRLLSDRFSAERPKGSFSTLEIQRTEQGDSAMYLCASSFEGYNSPLHFGNGTRLTVT.